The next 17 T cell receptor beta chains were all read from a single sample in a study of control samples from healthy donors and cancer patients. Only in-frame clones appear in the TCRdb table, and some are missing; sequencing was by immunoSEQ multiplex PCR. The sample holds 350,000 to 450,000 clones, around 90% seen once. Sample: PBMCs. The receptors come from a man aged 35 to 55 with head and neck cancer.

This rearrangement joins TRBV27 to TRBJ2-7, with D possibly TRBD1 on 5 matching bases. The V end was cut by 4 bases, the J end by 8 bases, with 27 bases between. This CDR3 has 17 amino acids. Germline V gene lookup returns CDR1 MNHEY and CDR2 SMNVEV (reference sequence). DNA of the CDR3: TGTGCCAGCAGTTACACCCGACGACGGACGGACATCGACCAGCAGTACTTC. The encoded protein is CASSYTRRRTDIDQQYF.

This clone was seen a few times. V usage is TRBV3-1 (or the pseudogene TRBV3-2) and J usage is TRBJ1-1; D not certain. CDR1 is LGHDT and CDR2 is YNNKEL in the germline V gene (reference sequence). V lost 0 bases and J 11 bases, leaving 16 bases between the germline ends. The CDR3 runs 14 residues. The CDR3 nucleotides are TGTGCCAGCAGCCAAGAACAAGCTCCCTTATTGGCTTTCTTT. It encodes CASSQEQAPLLAFF.

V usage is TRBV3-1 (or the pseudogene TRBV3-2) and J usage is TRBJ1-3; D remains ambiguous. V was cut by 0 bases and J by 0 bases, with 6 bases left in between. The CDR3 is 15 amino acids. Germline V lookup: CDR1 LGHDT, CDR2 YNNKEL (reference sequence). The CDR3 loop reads CASSQEGNSGNTIYF. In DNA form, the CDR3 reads TGTGCCAGCAGCCAAGAGGGTAACTCTGGAAACACCATATATTTT.

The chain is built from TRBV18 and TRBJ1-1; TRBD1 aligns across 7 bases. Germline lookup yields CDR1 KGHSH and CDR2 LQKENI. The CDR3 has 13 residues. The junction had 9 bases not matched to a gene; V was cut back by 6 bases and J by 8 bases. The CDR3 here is CASSRGTAREAFF. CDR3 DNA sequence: TGTGCCAGCTCGCGCGGGACAGCACGGGAAGCTTTCTTT.

CDR3 DNA: TGTGCCAGCAGCCCCGAAAGGAGGGGGCGAGACGAGCAGTACTTC. Its protein is CASSPERRGRDEQYF. This chain uses TRBV4-2 with TRBJ2-7; D possibly corresponds to TRBD1 (7 bases). The germline CDR1 and CDR2 sequences are LGHNA and YNFKEQ. V lost 4 bases and J 5 bases, leaving 18 bases between the germline ends. CDR3 length: 15 amino acids.

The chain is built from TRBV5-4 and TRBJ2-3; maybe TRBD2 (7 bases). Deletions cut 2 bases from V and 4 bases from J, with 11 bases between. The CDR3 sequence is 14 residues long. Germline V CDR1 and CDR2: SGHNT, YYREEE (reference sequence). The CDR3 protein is CASSLGGGPDTQYF. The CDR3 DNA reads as TGTGCCAGCAGCTTAGGGGGGGGCCCAGATACGCAGTATTTT.

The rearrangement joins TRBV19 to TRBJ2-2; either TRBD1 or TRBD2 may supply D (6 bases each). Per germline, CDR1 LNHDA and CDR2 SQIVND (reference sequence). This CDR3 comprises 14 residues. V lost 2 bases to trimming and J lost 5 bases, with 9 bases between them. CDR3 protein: CASSIRGPTGELFF. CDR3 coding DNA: TGTGCCAGTAGTATACGGGGGCCTACCGGGGAGCTGTTTTTT.

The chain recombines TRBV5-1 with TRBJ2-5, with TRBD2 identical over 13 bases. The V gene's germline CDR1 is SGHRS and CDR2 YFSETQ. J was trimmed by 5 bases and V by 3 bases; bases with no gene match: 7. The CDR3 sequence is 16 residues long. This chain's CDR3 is CASSSTSGRAGETQYF. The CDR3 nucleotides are TGCGCCAGCAGCTCCACTAGCGGGAGGGCCGGTGAGACCCAGTACTTC. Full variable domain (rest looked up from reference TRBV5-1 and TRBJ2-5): KAGVTQTPRYLIKTRGQQVTLSCSPISGHRSVSWYQQTPGQGLQFLFEYFSETQRNKGNFPGRFSGRQFSNSRSEMNVSTLELGDSALYLCASSSTSGRAGETQYFGPGTRLLVL.

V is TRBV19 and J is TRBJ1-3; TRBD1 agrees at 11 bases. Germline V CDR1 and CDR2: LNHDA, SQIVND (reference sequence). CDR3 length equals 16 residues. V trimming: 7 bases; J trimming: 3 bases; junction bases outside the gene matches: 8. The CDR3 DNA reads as TGTGCCAGTATGCAGACGGGACAGGGGGATGGAAACACCATATATTTT. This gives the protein CASMQTGQGDGNTIYF.

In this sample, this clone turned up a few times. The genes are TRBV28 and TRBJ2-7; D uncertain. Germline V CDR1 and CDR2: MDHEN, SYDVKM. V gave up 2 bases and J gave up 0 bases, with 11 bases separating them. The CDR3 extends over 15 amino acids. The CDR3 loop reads CASSLARAGSYEQYF. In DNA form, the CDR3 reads TGTGCCAGCAGTTTAGCCCGGGCAGGCTCCTACGAGCAGTACTTC.

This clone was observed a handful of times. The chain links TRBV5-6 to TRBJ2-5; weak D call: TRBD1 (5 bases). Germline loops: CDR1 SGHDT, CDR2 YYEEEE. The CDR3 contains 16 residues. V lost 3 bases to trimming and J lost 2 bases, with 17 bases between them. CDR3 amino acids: CASSSPNLGHQETQYF. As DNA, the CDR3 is TGTGCCAGCAGCTCCCCAAACTTGGGGCATCAAGAGACCCAGTACTTC.

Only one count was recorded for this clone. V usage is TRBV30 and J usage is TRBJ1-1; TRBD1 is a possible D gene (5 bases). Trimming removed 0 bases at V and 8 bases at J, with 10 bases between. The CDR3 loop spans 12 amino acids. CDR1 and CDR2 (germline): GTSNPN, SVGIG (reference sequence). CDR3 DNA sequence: TGTGCCTGGAGTGTAACCCAGGGCGAAGCTTTCTTT. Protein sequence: CAWSVTQGEAFF.

CDR3: CASSQRSRGMTYGYTF. CDR3 nucleotide sequence: TGTGCCAGCAGCCAAAGGTCGCGGGGGATGACCTATGGCTACACCTTC. V usage is TRBV7-2 and J usage is TRBJ1-2; a possible D gene is TRBD1 (5 bases). CDR1 and CDR2 (germline): SGHTA, FQGNSA. The CDR3 runs to 16 residues. The germline V and J ends were trimmed by 5 bases and 4 bases, with 20 bases remaining between them.

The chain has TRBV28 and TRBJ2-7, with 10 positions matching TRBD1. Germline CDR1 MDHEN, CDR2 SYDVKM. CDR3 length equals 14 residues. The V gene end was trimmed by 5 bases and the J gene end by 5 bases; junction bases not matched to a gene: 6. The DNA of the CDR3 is TGTGCCAGCAGTCCGGGACAGGGGCCTCACGAGCAGTACTTC. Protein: CASSPGQGPHEQYF.

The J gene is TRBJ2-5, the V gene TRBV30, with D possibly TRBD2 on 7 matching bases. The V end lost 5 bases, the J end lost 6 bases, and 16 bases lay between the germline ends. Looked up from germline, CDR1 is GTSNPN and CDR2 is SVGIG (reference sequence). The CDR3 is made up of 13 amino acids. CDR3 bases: TGTGCCTGGGGTTTGGCGGGGGCAAAGACCCAGTACTTC. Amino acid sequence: CAWGLAGAKTQYF.

Here the CDR3 reads CASTDGGSNTEAFF. The CDR3, as DNA: TGTGCCAGCACCGACGGGGGGAGTAACACTGAAGCTTTCTTT. J is TRBJ1-1 and V is TRBV7-9; D might be TRBD1 (5 bases). V lost 7 bases to trimming and J lost 2 bases, with 14 bases between them. Per germline, CDR1 SEHNR and CDR2 FQNEAQ (reference sequence). CDR3 length equals 14 residues.

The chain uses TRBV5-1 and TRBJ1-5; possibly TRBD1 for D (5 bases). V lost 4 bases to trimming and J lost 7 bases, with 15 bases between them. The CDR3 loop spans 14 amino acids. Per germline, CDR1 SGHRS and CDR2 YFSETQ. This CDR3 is CASSPFAGQQPQHF. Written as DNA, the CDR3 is TGCGCCAGCAGCCCTTTCGCGGGGCAACAGCCCCAGCATTTT.